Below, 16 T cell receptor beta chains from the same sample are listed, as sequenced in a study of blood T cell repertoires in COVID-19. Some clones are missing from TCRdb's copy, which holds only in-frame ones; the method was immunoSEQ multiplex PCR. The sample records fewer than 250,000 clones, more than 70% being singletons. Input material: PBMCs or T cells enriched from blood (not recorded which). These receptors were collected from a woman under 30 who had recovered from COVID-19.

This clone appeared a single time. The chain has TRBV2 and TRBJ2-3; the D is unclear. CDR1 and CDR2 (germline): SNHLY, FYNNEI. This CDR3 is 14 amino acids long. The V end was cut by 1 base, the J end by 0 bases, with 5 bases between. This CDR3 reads CASSEETSTDTQYF. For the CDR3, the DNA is TGTGCCAGCAGTGAAGAGACTAGCACAGATACGCAGTATTTT.

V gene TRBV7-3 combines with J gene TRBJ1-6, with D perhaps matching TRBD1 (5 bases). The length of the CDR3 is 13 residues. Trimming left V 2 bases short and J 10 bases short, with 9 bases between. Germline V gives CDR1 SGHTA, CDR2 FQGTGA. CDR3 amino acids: CASSLQGHSPLHF. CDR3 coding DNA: TGTGCCAGCAGCTTACAGGGCCACTCACCCCTCCACTTT.

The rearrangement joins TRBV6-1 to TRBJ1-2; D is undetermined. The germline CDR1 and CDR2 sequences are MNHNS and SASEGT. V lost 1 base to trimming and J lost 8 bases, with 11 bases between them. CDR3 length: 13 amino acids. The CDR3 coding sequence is TGTGCCAGCAGTGAAGTTGAGGCGGGCGGCTACACCTTC. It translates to CASSEVEAGGYTF.

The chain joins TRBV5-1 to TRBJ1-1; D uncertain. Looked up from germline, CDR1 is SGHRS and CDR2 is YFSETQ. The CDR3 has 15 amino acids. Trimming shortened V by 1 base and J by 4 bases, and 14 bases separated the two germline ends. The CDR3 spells CASSLLGERGTEAFF. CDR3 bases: TGCGCCAGCAGCTTGCTGGGCGAGCGGGGCACTGAAGCTTTCTTT.

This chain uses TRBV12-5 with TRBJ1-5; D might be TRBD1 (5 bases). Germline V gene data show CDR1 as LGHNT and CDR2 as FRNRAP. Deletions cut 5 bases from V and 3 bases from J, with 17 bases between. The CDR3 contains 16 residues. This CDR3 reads CASGLSGGGVNQPQHF. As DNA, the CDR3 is TGTGCTAGTGGTCTCAGTGGGGGAGGGGTCAATCAGCCCCAGCATTTT. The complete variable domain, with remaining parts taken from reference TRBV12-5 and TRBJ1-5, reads DARVTQTPRHKVTEMGQEVTMRCQPILGHNTVFWYRQTMMQGLELLAYFRNRAPLDDSGMPKDRFSAEMPDATLATLKIQPSEPRDSAVYFCASGLSGGGVNQPQHFGDGTRLSIL.

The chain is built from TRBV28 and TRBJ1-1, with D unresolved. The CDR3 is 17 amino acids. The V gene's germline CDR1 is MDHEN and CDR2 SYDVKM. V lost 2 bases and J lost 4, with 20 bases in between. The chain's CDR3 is CASSLTQDTPLITEAFF. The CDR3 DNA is TGTGCCAGCAGTTTAACTCAGGATACCCCCCTTATCACTGAAGCTTTCTTT.

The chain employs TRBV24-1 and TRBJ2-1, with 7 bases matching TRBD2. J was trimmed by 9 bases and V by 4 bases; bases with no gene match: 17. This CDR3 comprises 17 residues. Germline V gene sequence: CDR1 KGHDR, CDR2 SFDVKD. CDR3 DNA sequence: TGTGCCACCAGTGACCAACATCTCCGGGGGGACGGCGGTGAGCAGTTCTTC. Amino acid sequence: CATSDQHLRGDGGEQFF.

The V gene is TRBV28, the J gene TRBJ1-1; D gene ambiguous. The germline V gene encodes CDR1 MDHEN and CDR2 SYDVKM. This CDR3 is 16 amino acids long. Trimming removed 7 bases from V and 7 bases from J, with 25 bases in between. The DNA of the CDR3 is TGTGCCAGCACCGAGTTTGCGACTAAGTCCGGGCATGAAGCTTTCTTT. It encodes CASTEFATKSGHEAFF.

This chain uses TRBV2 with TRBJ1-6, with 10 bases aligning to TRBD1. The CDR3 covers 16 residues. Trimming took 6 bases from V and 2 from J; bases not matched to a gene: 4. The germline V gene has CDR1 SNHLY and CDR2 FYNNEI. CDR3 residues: CASSLDRGTYNSPLHF. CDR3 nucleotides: TGTGCCAGCAGCCTGGACAGGGGGACCTATAATTCACCCCTCCACTTT.

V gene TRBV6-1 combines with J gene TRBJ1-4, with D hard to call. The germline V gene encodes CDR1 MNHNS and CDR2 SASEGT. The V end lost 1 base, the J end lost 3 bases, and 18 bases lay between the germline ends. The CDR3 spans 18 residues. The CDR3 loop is CASSEVFSTGWSNEKLFF. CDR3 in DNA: TGTGCCAGCAGTGAAGTTTTCTCAACCGGGTGGTCTAATGAAAAACTGTTTTTT.

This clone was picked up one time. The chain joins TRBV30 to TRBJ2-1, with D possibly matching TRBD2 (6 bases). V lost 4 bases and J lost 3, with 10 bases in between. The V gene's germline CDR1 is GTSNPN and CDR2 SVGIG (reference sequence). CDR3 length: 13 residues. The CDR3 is CAWTSDIYNEQFF. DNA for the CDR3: TGTGCCTGGACTAGCGATATCTACAATGAGCAGTTCTTC.

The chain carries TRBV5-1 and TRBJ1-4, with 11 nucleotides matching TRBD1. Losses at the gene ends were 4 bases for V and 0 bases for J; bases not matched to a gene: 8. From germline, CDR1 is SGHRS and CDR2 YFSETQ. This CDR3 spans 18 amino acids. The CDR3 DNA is TGCGCCAGCAGCCCTGGGACAGGGGGAAAGGCAACTAATGAAAAACTGTTTTTT. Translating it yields CASSPGTGGKATNEKLFF. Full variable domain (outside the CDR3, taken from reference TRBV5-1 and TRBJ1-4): KAGVTQTPRYLIKTRGQQVTLSCSPISGHRSVSWYQQTPGQGLQFLFEYFSETQRNKGNFPGRFSGRQFSNSRSEMNVSTLELGDSALYLCASSPGTGGKATNEKLFFGSGTQLSVL.

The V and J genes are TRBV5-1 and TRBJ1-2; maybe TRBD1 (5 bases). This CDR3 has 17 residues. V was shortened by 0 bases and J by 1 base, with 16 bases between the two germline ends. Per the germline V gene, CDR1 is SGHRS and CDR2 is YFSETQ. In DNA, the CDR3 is TGCGCCAGCAGCTTGGAACTCCTGGCAGGGTTTAACTATGGCTACACCTTC. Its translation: CASSLELLAGFNYGYTF.

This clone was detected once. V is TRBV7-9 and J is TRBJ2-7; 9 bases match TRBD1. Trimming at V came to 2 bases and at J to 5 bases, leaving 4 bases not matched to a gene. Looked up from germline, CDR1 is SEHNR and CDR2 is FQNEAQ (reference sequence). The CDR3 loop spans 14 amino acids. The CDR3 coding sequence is TGTGCCAGCAGCTTATGGGACAGGGTAGACGAGCAGTACTTC. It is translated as CASSLWDRVDEQYF.

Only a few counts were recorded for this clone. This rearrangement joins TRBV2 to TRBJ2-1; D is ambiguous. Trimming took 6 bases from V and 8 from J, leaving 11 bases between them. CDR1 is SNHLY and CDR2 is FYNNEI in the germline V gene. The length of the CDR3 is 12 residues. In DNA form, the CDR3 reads TGTGCCAGCAGCTACGAACTCGATGAGCAGTTCTTC. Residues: CASSYELDEQFF.

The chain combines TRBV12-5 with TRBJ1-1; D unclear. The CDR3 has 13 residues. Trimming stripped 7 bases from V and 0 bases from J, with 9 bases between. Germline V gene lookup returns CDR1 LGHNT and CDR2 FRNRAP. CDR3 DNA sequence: TGTGCTAGTGATGCGGAACTGAACACTGAAGCTTTCTTT. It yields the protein CASDAELNTEAFF.